The rows below give T cell receptor beta chains drawn from one sample of a study of T-cell reconstitution after alpha-beta-depleted transplantation in children. TCRdb re-called the PCR reads through MiXCR, storing one row per CDR3 protein. The data show hundreds of thousands of distinct CDR3 sequences, with 6% to 10% seen just once and approximately 9% held by the top ten. Source: peripheral blood, taken 360 days after TCRalphabeta/CD19-depleted stem cell transplant. Receptor source: a female patient aged 2 to 10 who had a stem cell transplant for Fanconi anemia, so the T cells may come from the graft donor. Both conserved end residues are part of each CDR3. Fields, in order: J gene, V gene, CDR3 length, clone size, D gene, CDR3 DNA, CDR3 protein. D genes are given only for firm matches. Only some rows state a clone size, as once, few, many or a class for expanded clones.

TRBJ1-2 | TRBV6-2/TRBV6-3 | 15 | many | . | TGTGCCAGCAGTTACACGCGGGGAGCTTCCTATGGCTACACCTTC | CASSYTRGASYGYTF
TRBJ1-2 | TRBV30 | 12 | few | . | TGTGCCTGGAGTTTAGCTAACTATGGCTACACCTTC | CAWSLANYGYTF
TRBJ1-6 | TRBV7-9 | 12 | many | . | TGTGCCAGCAGCCCGAGTAATTCACCCCTCCACTTT | CASSPSNSPLHF
TRBJ2-7 | TRBV24-1 | 15 | many | . | TGTGCCACCAGTGACCCGGGACGGAGCTACTACGAGCAGTACTTC | CATSDPGRSYYEQYF
TRBJ2-1 | TRBV12-3/TRBV12-4 | 15 | . | . | TGTGCCACCACCGACGGGGCTAACCCCTACAATGAGCAGTTCTTC | CATTDGANPYNEQFF
TRBJ1-2 | TRBV9 | 13 | few | . | TGTGCCAGCAGCGTAGCCGGATTCTATGGCTACACCTTC | CASSVAGFYGYTF
TRBJ2-1 | TRBV7-9 | 17 | many | TRBD2 | TGTGCCAGCAGCCCGAGGCTAGCGGGAGTAAGGTACAATGAGCAGTTCTTC | CASSPRLAGVRYNEQFF
TRBJ1-6 | TRBV20-1 | 14 | . | . | TGCAGTCCACAGAGGGGGGGTTTGAATTCACCCCTCCACTTT | CSPQRGGLNSPLHF
TRBJ1-5 | TRBV29-1 | 13 | many | . | TGCAGCCCAGGATGGGACACCAATCAGCCCCAGCATTTT | CSPGWDTNQPQHF
TRBJ2-1 | TRBV4-1 | 16 | few | TRBD2 | TGCGCCAGCAGCCACGGCGGACTAGCGGGGTGGAATGAGCAGTTCTTC | CASSHGGLAGWNEQFF
TRBJ1-1 | TRBV6-5 | 11 | many | . | TGTGCCAGCAGAGGACCGAGTGAAGCTTTCTTT | CASRGPSEAFF
TRBJ2-3 | TRBV5-1 | 13 | . | . | TGCGCCAGCAGAGAGGGGGGGGCAGATACGCAGTATTTT | CASREGGADTQYF
TRBJ2-3 | TRBV6-4 | 13 | . | . | TGTGCCAGCAGTCTGAGATTGGGAGATACGCAGTATTTT | CASSLRLGDTQYF
TRBJ2-3 | TRBV7-8 | 18 | . | TRBD2 | TGTGCCAGCAGCCAGCCGGTGGGTGGCGGGGGGTACACAGATACGCAGTATTTT | CASSQPVGGGGYTDTQYF
TRBJ2-7 | TRBV12-3/TRBV12-4 | 16 | many | TRBD2 | TGTGCCAGCAGTCCCGGGACTAGCGGGCGTTCCTACGAGCAGTACTTC | CASSPGTSGRSYEQYF
TRBJ1-1 | TRBV7-2 | 17 | few | . | TGTGCCAGCAGCTTAGTTTCCGCGGGGTGGGGAGGCACTGAAGCTTTCTTT | CASSLVSAGWGGTEAFF
TRBJ2-3 | TRBV5-1 | 13 | many | . | TGCGCCAGCAGCTCGCCGGGAACAGATACGCAGTATTTT | CASSSPGTDTQYF
TRBJ2-7 | TRBV27 | 14 | . | TRBD1 | TGTGCCAGCAGGAGGGACAGTAGCTCCTACGAGCAGTACTTC | CASRRDSSSYEQYF
TRBJ2-5 | TRBV7-7 | 18 | many | . | TGTGCCAGCAGCTTAGCGCGTCTGGAGGCACAGGTTGAAGAGACCCAGTACTTC | CASSLARLEAQVEETQYF
TRBJ1-1 | TRBV15 | 18 | once | . | TGTGCCACCAGCAGAGCCTTGAGAAGCAGGACTGATTTCACTGAAGCTTTCTTT | CATSRALRSRTDFTEAFF
TRBJ2-7 | TRBV6-5 | 16 | many | TRBD1 | TGTGCCAGCAGTTACCCGGACAGGTTTAGCTCCTACGAGCAGTACTTC | CASSYPDRFSSYEQYF
TRBJ2-1 | TRBV28 | 14 | many | . | TGTGCCAGCAGCTTCTCCGGGACCGTCAATGAGCAGTTCTTC | CASSFSGTVNEQFF
TRBJ2-1 | TRBV19 | 17 | . | TRBD2 | TGTGCCAGTAGTACCTTTGCCGGGGGGGCCTCCTACAATGAGCAGTTCTTC | CASSTFAGGASYNEQFF
TRBJ1-2 | TRBV6-5 | 13 | . | . | TGTGCCAGCAGTTCACAGCGTAACTATGGCTACACCTTC | CASSSQRNYGYTF